The 3 T cell receptor beta chains below were found in one sample sequenced in a study of blood T cell repertoires in COVID-19. Data came from immunoSEQ multiplex PCR; TCRdb stores just in-frame clones and leaves some out. The table has 100,000 to 150,000 clones, around 84% seen once. Sequenced input: PBMCs or T cells enriched from blood (not recorded which). The receptors here all came from a man aged 40-50 years with acute COVID-19.

This clone was found a few times. The chain combines TRBV27 with TRBJ2-5; 9 bases agree with TRBD1. The CDR3 runs 16 residues. V was clipped by 2 bases and J by 2 bases; unmatched bases: 6. The V gene's germline CDR1 is MNHEY and CDR2 SMNVEV (reference sequence). CDR3 sequence (DNA): TGTGCCAGCAGTTTAACCGGGACAGGGAGACAAGAGACCCAGTACTTC. Protein product: CASSLTGTGRQETQYF.

This chain links TRBV7-9 with TRBJ2-3; 8 bases are a match to TRBD2. Germline CDR1 is SEHNR and CDR2 is FQNEAQ (reference sequence). The CDR3 runs 15 residues. After removal of 1 base from V and 6 bases from J, the junction contained 6 bases not matched to a gene. CDR3 region: CASSLGGLGSDTQYF. The CDR3 DNA reads TGTGCCAGCAGCTTAGGGGGACTAGGGTCGGATACGCAGTATTTT.

The table lists this clone with a count of one. The chain has TRBV27 and TRBJ1-5, with 8 bases aligning to TRBD1. V shed 2 bases, J shed 6 bases, and the junction held 9 bases outside the gene matches. Germline CDR1 reads MNHEY; CDR2 reads SMNVEV (reference sequence). This CDR3 has 16 residues. CDR3 coding DNA: TGTGCCAGCAGTTTACCCGGATGGGGGACAGGTCAGCCCCAGCATTTT. This sequence encodes CASSLPGWGTGQPQHF.